These 23 T cell receptor beta chains were sequenced from one sample in a study of technical replicates of blood from a handful of donors (dated by TCRdb to about 2017). Library creation used the immunoSEQ multiplex PCR assay. Drawn from immuneACCESS, this table holds only the in-frame rearrangements with V and J called that TCRdb kept. Clones are partly lost; checked studies trace under half to an unresolved V gene and leave the rest unexplained. The sample data list 55,000 to 75,000 clones, and 90% to 95% of these were observed just once. Together, the top ten hold about 4.4% of the sample. The specimen sequenced was PBMCs. The receptor source for this set is a human donor in good health. Some clones in this sample may be carry-over from other donors' samples.

This rearrangement joins TRBV5-1 to TRBJ2-3; D may be TRBD2 (6 bases). V lost 2 bases, J lost 0 bases, and 10 bases lay in between. The CDR3 extends over 15 amino acids. Germline V CDR1 and CDR2: SGHRS, YFSETQ. The CDR3 DNA is TGCGCCAGCAGCTTCGCGGGGTCAAGCACAGATACGCAGTATTTT. Translation: CASSFAGSSTDTQYF.

This chain connects TRBV7-9 to TRBJ2-3, with D hard to call. The V gene lost 6 bases and the J gene lost 3 bases, with 7 bases spanning the gap. The CDR3 is 12 residues long. The V gene's germline CDR1 is SEHNR and CDR2 FQNEAQ (reference sequence). CDR3: CASSLETDTQYF. The CDR3 nucleotides are TGTGCCAGCAGTTTGGAGACAGATACGCAGTATTTT.

V gene TRBV4-1 combines with J gene TRBJ2-4; 7 positions agree with TRBD1. This CDR3 has 17 amino acids. V was pared by 3 bases and J by 3 bases, with 11 bases of the junction left unmatched. Germline CDR1 reads MGHRA; CDR2 reads YSYEKL. CDR3 protein: CASSHLYRGEGKNIQYF. In DNA, the CDR3 is TGCGCCAGCAGCCACCTCTACAGGGGAGAAGGCAAAAACATTCAGTACTTC.

The DNA of the CDR3 is TGTGCCAGCAGCTTAGCGCGCAATAATGAGCAGTTCTTC. Protein: CASSLARNNEQFF. J is TRBJ2-1 and V is TRBV7-3; D remains unclear. This CDR3 is built from 13 residues. In germline, CDR1 is SGHTA, CDR2 FQGTGA. The V and J ends lost 2 bases and 7 bases respectively, with 9 bases between them.

V gene TRBV5-1 combines with J gene TRBJ2-2; 11 bases agree with TRBD2. The CDR3 loop spans 15 amino acids. In germline, CDR1 is SGHRS, CDR2 YFSETQ. V was pared by 0 bases and J by 7 bases, with 2 bases of the junction left unmatched. Here the CDR3 reads CASSLGLAGNGELFF. The CDR3 DNA is TGCGCCAGCAGCTTGGGACTAGCGGGAAACGGGGAGCTGTTTTTT.

This clone came up once. The chain combines TRBV25-1 with TRBJ1-2; the match to TRBD1 covers 9 bases. J lost 7 bases, V lost 6 bases, and 9 bases had no gene match. Germline V CDR1 and CDR2: MGHDK, SYGVNS. The CDR3 has 14 residues. The CDR3: CASRTTGGSGGYTF. The CDR3 coding sequence is TGTGCCAGCAGGACGACAGGGGGGTCGGGTGGCTACACCTTC.

The table lists this clone with a count of one. The chain has TRBV18 and TRBJ2-4, with D tentatively TRBD2 (6 bases). CDR3 length equals 17 residues. The V end lost 2 bases, the J end lost 6 bases, and 20 bases lay between the germline ends. Germline values: CDR1 KGHSH, CDR2 LQKENI. This CDR3 is CASSPFRDSLGINIQYF. In nucleotides, the CDR3 is TGTGCCAGCTCACCATTTAGGGACTCCCTCGGGATAAACATTCAGTACTTC.

The V gene is TRBV4-1, the J gene TRBJ2-3, with D unclear. Germline loops: CDR1 MGHRA, CDR2 YSYEKL. Trimming took off 0 bases at V and 0 bases at J, with 4 bases between the two ends. This CDR3 spans 14 amino acids. CDR3 coding DNA: TGCGCCAGCAGCCAAGATACTAGCACAGATACGCAGTATTTT. Protein product: CASSQDTSTDTQYF.

The J gene is TRBJ2-1, the V gene TRBV4-3, with 7 positions matching TRBD1. This CDR3 contains 15 residues. V shed 2 bases, J shed 8 bases, and the junction held 9 bases outside the gene matches. Germline V gene lookup returns CDR1 LGHNA and CDR2 YSLEER. CDR3 sequence: CASSQTQTGIDEQFF. The CDR3 DNA reads TGCGCCAGCAGCCAAACACAGACAGGGATCGATGAGCAGTTCTTC.

This clone is a singleton in its sample. The chain links TRBV7-2 to TRBJ2-7; tentative D call: TRBD2 (6 bases). Trimming cost V 6 bases and J 4 bases, with 16 bases left between them. Germline assignment: CDR1 SGHTA and CDR2 FQGNSA. The CDR3 spans 14 residues. The CDR3 nucleotides read TGTGCCAGCAGACCTCCGGGAGCCCAATACGAGCAGTACTTC. It yields the protein CASRPPGAQYEQYF.

The chain has TRBV4-1 and TRBJ2-7; 8 positions match TRBD2. In germline, CDR1 is MGHRA, CDR2 YSYEKL. V gave up 3 bases and J gave up 2 bases; unmatched junction bases: 3. The CDR3 has 14 residues. CDR3 in DNA: TGCGCCAGCAGCCACGGCGGGGGGACCTACGAGCAGTACTTC. Protein product: CASSHGGGTYEQYF.

This clone was counted once. The rearrangement links TRBV25-1 to TRBJ2-1; 11 bases map to TRBD2. The ends lost 4 bases at V and 10 bases at J; junction bases unmatched: 9. CDR3 length: 15 residues. Per the germline V gene, CDR1 is MGHDK and CDR2 is SYGVNS. CDR3 residues: CASSVRGLAGGEQFF. The DNA for the CDR3 is TGTGCCAGCAGTGTGAGGGGGCTAGCGGGGGGAGAGCAGTTCTTC.

This clone was found once. The V and J genes are TRBV4-2 and TRBJ1-1; D is unclear. CDR3 length equals 11 residues. Germline CDR1 is LGHNA and CDR2 is YNFKEQ. With 3 bases removed from V and 8 bases from J, the gap between germline ends came to 7 bases. The CDR3 reads CASSQGGEAFF. In DNA, the CDR3 is TGTGCCAGCAGCCAGGGAGGAGAAGCTTTCTTT.

This clone was seen more than once but under ten times. The V call is TRBV16, the J call TRBJ1-2; D remains unclear. CDR1 and CDR2 from the germline V gene are KGHSY and FQNENV. The V end was cut by 0 bases, the J end by 8 bases, with 13 bases between. The CDR3 has 14 amino acids. CDR3 protein: CASSQSARRTGYTF. In DNA form, the CDR3 reads TGTGCCAGCAGCCAATCGGCCAGGCGAACGGGCTACACCTTC.

This sequence joins TRBV7-2 and TRBJ1-5; a possible D gene is TRBD1 (6 bases). Trimming stripped 5 bases from V and 7 bases from J, with 15 bases between. The CDR3 runs to 14 residues. Germline V gives CDR1 SGHTA, CDR2 FQGNSA. CDR3 loop: CASSLSRGGQPQHF. For the CDR3, the DNA is TGTGCCAGCAGCCTCTCTCGGGGGGGCCAGCCCCAGCATTTT.

The chain combines TRBV28 with TRBJ2-7; 16 nucleotides line up with TRBD2. Losses at the gene ends were 4 bases for V and 4 bases for J; bases not matched to a gene: 22. CDR1 is MDHEN and CDR2 is SYDVKM in the germline V gene. This CDR3 has 22 amino acids. DNA of the CDR3: TGTGCCAGCAGTTCTATATACAAGGGTGGGACTAGCGGGGGGGCGATCGGTTACGAGCAGTACTTC. Its protein product is CASSSIYKGGTSGGAIGYEQYF.

V is TRBV4-3 and J is TRBJ1-5, with 7 bases that match TRBD1. The CDR3 is 16 amino acids. The germline CDR1 and CDR2 sequences are LGHNA and YSLEER. The V segment lost 0 bases and the J segment 7 bases; nucleotides outside the gene matches: 9. The CDR3 sequence: CASSQETDRDSQPQHF. CDR3 DNA sequence: TGCGCCAGCAGCCAAGAAACAGACAGGGACAGCCAGCCCCAGCATTTT.

The chain has TRBV4-3 and TRBJ2-3; TRBD1 might be the D (5 bases). This CDR3 is built from 14 residues. V gave up 3 bases and J gave up 1 base, with 8 bases separating them. CDR1 is LGHNA, CDR2 YSLEER, per germline. The CDR3 DNA reads as TGCGCCAGCAGCCAGGGGCCCGGCACAGATACGCAGTATTTT. It codes for CASSQGPGTDTQYF.

The chain is built from TRBV7-7 and TRBJ2-1, with 9 bases lining up with TRBD2. The CDR3 runs 20 residues. Germline CDR1 SSHAT, CDR2 FNYEAQ (reference sequence). The J segment lost 0 bases and the V segment lost 0 bases, leaving 12 bases of the junction unmatched. The CDR3 region is CASSLALSTSGPSSYNEQFF. The CDR3 DNA sequence: TGTGCCAGCAGCTTAGCGTTATCAACTAGCGGGCCGAGCTCCTACAATGAGCAGTTCTTC.

The chain joins TRBV18 to TRBJ2-7; TRBD1 might be the D (6 bases). V lost 3 bases and J lost 0, with 9 bases in between. The germline CDR1 and CDR2 sequences are KGHSH and LQKENI. The CDR3 consists of 14 residues. The CDR3 bases are TGTGCCAGCTCACCCGGGACACGCTCCTACGAGCAGTACTTC. Its protein product is CASSPGTRSYEQYF.

The rearrangement links TRBV5-8 to TRBJ2-5; D might be TRBD1 (7 bases). V was clipped by 4 bases and J by 9 bases, with 16 bases between them. The CDR3 has 13 amino acids. Germline-derived CDR1 and CDR2 are SGHTS and YDEGEE. CDR3 sequence (DNA): TGTGCCAGCAGCATGACAGGGACTGCGGCCCAGTACTTC. This codes for CASSMTGTAAQYF.

A single count supports this clone. This chain connects TRBV6-6 to TRBJ1-6; 8 nucleotides align to TRBD1. The trim removed 5 bases at V and 9 bases at J, leaving 9 bases unmatched. The germline V gene has CDR1 MNHNY and CDR2 SVGAGI (reference sequence). This CDR3 is 15 amino acids long. This CDR3 is CASSATSRGLSPLHF. The DNA of the CDR3 is TGTGCCAGCAGTGCCACCAGCAGGGGGCTTTCACCCCTCCACTTT.

CDR3 coding DNA: TGCGCTATCAGGGGAGAGTATGGCTACACCTTC. Its protein product is CAIRGEYGYTF. The genes are TRBV20-1 and TRBJ1-2; the D gene is possibly TRBD1 (6 bases). Germline-derived CDR1 and CDR2 are DFQATT and SNEGSKA (reference sequence). The CDR3 sequence is 11 residues long.